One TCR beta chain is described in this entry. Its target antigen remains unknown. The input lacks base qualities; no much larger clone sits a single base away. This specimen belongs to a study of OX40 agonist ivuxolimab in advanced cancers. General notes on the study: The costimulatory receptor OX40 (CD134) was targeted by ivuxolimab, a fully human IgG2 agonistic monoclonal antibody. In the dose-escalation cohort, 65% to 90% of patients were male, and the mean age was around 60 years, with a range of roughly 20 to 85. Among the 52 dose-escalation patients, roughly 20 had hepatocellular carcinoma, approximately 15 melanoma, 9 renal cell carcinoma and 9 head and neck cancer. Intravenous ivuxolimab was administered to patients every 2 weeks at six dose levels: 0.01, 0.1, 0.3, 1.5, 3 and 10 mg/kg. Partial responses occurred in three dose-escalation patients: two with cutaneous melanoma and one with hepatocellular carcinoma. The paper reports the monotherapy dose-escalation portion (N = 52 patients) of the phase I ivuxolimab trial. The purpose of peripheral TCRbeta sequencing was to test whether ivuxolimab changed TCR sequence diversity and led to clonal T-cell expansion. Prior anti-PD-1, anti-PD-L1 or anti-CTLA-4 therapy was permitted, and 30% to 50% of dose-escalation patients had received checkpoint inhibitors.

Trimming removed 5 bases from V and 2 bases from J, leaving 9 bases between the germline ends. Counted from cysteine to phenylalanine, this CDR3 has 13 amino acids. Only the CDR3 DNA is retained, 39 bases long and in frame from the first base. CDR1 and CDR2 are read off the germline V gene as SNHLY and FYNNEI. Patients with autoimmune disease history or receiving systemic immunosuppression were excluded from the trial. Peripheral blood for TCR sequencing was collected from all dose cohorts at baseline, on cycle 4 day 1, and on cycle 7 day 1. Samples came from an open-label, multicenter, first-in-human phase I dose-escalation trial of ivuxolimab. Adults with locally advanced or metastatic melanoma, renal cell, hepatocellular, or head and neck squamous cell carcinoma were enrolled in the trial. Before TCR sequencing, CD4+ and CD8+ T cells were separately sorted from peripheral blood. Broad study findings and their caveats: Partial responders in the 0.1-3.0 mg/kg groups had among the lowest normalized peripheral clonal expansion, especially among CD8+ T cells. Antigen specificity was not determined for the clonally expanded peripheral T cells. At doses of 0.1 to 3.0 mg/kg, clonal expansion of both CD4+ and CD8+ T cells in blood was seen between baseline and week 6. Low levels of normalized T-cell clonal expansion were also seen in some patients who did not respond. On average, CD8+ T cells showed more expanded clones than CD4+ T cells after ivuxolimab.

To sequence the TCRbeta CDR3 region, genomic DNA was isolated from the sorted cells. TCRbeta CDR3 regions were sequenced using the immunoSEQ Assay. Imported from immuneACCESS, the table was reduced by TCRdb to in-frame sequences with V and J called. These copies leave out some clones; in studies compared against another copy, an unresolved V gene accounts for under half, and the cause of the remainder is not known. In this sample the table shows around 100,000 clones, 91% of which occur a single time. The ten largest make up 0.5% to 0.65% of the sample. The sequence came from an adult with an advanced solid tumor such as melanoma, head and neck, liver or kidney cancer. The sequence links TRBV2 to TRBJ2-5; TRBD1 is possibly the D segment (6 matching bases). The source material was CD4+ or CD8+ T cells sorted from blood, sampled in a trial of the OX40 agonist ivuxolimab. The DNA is TGTGCCAGCAGTTGGACAGAACAAGAGACCCAGTACTTC. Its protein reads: CASSWTEQETQYF.